What follows is one TCR beta chain and its context. Antigen specificity is unknown. TCRdb's table, derived via immunoSEQ multiplex PCR, lists solely in-frame clones and lacks some. This table holds around 58,000 clones, around 89% found once. The CDR3 runs to 14 residues. V was shortened by 4 bases and J by 6 bases, with 15 bases between the two germline ends. In germline, CDR1 is KGHSH, CDR2 LQKENI. This sample is drawn from a study of cytomegalovirus exposure and HLA in healthy donors. Study-wide points: Cytomegalovirus association was assigned to approximately 160 TCR beta chains.

The receptor was derived from a woman under 30 in good health and CMV-seronegative. The sequenced sample consisted of PBMCs. The V and J genes are TRBV18 and TRBJ1-2, with D possibly TRBD1 on 5 matching bases. The CDR3 sequence: CASSRKVQDDGYTF. The CDR3 nucleotides are TGTGCCAGCTCACGGAAGGTACAGGATGATGGCTACACCTTC.